The 10 T cell receptor beta chains presented below share a single source sample, sequenced in a study of control samples from healthy donors and cancer patients. The assay was immunoSEQ multiplex PCR, and TCRdb's table has in-frame clones only and misses some. Of about 50,000 clones in the sample, 88% were seen once. Sequencing was done on a sample of PBMCs. These receptors were collected from a man in his forties or fifties with head and neck cancer.

The chain uses TRBV30 and TRBJ1-3; the match to TRBD1 covers 8 bases. This CDR3 spans 15 amino acids. CDR1 GTSNPN and CDR2 SVGIG come from the germline V gene (reference sequence). V lost 4 bases and J lost 0; bases outside the gene matches: 5. The CDR3: CAWTGQAFSGNTIYF. The CDR3 coding sequence is TGTGCCTGGACGGGACAGGCCTTCTCTGGAAACACCATATATTTT.

The chain joins TRBV6-5 to TRBJ1-3; unclear D gene. Trimming stripped 5 bases from V and 2 bases from J, with 7 bases between. The CDR3 extends over 13 amino acids. Germline CDR1 and CDR2: MNHEY and SVGAGI. The DNA for the CDR3 is TGTGCCAGCAGTCGTAGGGCTGGAAACACCATATATTTT. Translated, it gives CASSRRAGNTIYF.

The rearrangement joins TRBV28 to TRBJ1-1; TRBD1 matches at 12 bases. Germline V gene data show CDR1 as MDHEN and CDR2 as SYDVKM. The CDR3 has 16 amino acids. The trim removed 3 bases at V and 8 bases at J, leaving 10 bases unmatched. CDR3 amino acids: CASSFAGTGGLLEAFF. Here the CDR3 DNA reads TGTGCCAGCAGTTTCGCCGGGACAGGGGGCTTATTGGAAGCTTTCTTT.

This rearrangement joins TRBV27 to TRBJ2-7; no clear D gene. The ends were cut back, 6 bases at V and 2 bases at J, with 17 bases in the middle. The CDR3 runs 15 residues. The germline V gene encodes CDR1 MNHEY and CDR2 SMNVEV (reference sequence). The CDR3 DNA follows: TGTGCCAGCAGCCCTCTTGGGAACGGCCCCTACGAGCAGTACTTC. This sequence encodes CASSPLGNGPYEQYF.

With regard to this clone: The sample has other DNA sequences that encode this CDR3 too. J is TRBJ1-3 and V is TRBV27, with a tentative D call TRBD1 (6 bases). The CDR3 has 16 residues. The germline V gene has CDR1 MNHEY and CDR2 SMNVEV (reference sequence). V shed 6 bases and J shed 0 bases, with 15 bases lying between them. The DNA for the CDR3 is TGTGCCAGCAGGCCCCGGGGACACAGCTCTGGAAACACCATATATTTT. Translating gives CASRPRGHSSGNTIYF.

CDR3 sequence reads: CASTGTSGGAFNTQYF. CDR3 coding DNA: TGTGCCAGCACTGGGACTAGCGGGGGGGCCTTTAATACGCAGTATTTT. V and J are TRBV2 and TRBJ2-3; 16 nucleotides match TRBD2. The CDR3 runs to 16 residues. Unmatched junction bases numbered 8, after V lost 7 bases and J lost 7 bases. Per the germline V gene, CDR1 is SNHLY and CDR2 is FYNNEI.

The rearrangement links TRBV27 to TRBJ2-5; D remains ambiguous. CDR3 length equals 12 residues. Germline CDR1 is MNHEY and CDR2 is SMNVEV (reference sequence). Between the trimmed V and J ends, which lost 4 bases and 5 bases, there was a span of 8 bases. CDR3 loop: CASSWAGETQYF. CDR3 DNA sequence: TGTGCCAGCAGTTGGGCCGGGGAGACCCAGTACTTC.

V gene TRBV4-1 combines with J gene TRBJ2-5; D not certain. Germline V lookup: CDR1 MGHRA, CDR2 YSYEKL. The CDR3 spans 14 residues. Trimming cost V 0 bases and J 5 bases, with 10 bases left between them. The DNA for the CDR3 is TGCGCCAGCAGCCAAGAGGGCCGAACGGAGACCCAGTACTTC. Its protein is CASSQEGRTETQYF.

In its sample, this clone was seen once. The chain recombines TRBV3-1 (or the pseudogene TRBV3-2) with TRBJ1-5, with 10 nucleotides matching TRBD1. With V trimmed by 2 bases and J by 2 bases, 15 bases remained unmatched. This CDR3 spans 20 amino acids. The V gene's germline CDR1 is LGHDT and CDR2 YNNKEL (reference sequence). In nucleotides, the CDR3 is TGTGCCAGCAGCCAAAAAGCTCCGGGACAGGGGAGAAACGGCAATCAGCCCCAGCATTTT. This sequence encodes CASSQKAPGQGRNGNQPQHF.

In its sample, this clone was seen once. The chain has TRBV5-6 and TRBJ1-1, with D possibly being TRBD1 (6 bases). V was shortened by 5 bases and J by 1 base, with 15 bases between the two germline ends. CDR3 length: 15 amino acids. Germline lookup yields CDR1 SGHDT and CDR2 YYEEEE. The CDR3 sequence is CASRRRTERNTEAFF. CDR3 DNA: TGTGCCAGCAGGCGGCGGACAGAAAGGAACACTGAAGCTTTCTTT.